The sequence of this T cell receptor beta chain was determined in a study of T-cell reconstitution after alpha-beta-depleted transplantation in children. This clonotype was observed a few times. The V gene's germline CDR1 is MNHEY and CDR2 SVGEGT. With 8 bases removed from V and 0 bases from J, the gap between germline ends came to 22 bases. The CDR3 is 18 residues long. Unique molecular identifiers were incorporated into the prepared TCRbeta library. TCRdb redid the calling of the PCR reads with MiXCR, one entry per CDR3 protein. The data contain over 550,000 distinct CDR3 sequences, about 11% of them singletons.

The starting material was PBMCs from the stem cell graft donor, obtained from the stem cell graft. The rearrangement links TRBV6-2 or TRBV6-3 to TRBJ2-2; a possible D gene is TRBD1 (9 bases). The sequence came from a human donor who donated a stem cell graft to a child with acute myeloid leukemia. The CDR3 loop reads CASRDRVREAANTGELFF. CDR3 DNA: TGTGCCAGCCGGGACAGGGTGCGGGAGGCCGCGAACACCGGGGAGCTGTTTTTT.